This T cell receptor beta chain was recovered during a study of T cells in Graves' hyperthyroidism and ophthalmopathy. Study in general: Any treatment followed the collection of peripheral blood at initial diagnosis.

Study-level results: Most thyroid clonotypes that were expanded above 0.001 also turned up in blood.

Germline V CDR1 and CDR2: GTSNPN, SVGIG (reference sequence). V was pared by 1 base and J by 0 bases, with 9 bases between. This CDR3 contains 14 residues. What was amplified from RNA transcripts were TCR beta CDR3 regions. HTBI primers were the set used in a first-round RT-PCR of the TCR CDR3. TCRdb fed the multiplex PCR reads into MiXCR, producing one record per CDR3 protein. The data contain 330,000 or so distinct CDR3 sequences, about 19% of them singletons. Extraction of PBMCs used more than 8.5 ml of fresh peripheral blood. This clonotype was detected only a few times. Antigen unknown. The specimen sequenced was blood. V and J are TRBV30 and TRBJ1-1, with a weak D call TRBD1 (6 bases). The receptor was derived from a man aged 45-65 years with Graves' ophthalmopathy. The CDR3 sequence: CAWSEDRMNTEAFF. The CDR3 nucleotides read TGTGCCTGGAGTGAGGACAGAATGAACACTGAAGCTTTCTTT.